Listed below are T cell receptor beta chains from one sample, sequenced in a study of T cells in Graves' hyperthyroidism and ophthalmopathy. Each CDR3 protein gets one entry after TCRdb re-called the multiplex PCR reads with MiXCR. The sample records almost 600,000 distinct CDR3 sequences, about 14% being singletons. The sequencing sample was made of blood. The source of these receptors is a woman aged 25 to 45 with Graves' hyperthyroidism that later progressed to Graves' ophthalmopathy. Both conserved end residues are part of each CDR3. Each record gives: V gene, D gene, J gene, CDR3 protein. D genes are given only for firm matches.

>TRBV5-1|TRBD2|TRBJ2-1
CASSLLLADNEQFF
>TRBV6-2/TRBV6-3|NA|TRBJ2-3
CASSHPTGLYTDTQYF
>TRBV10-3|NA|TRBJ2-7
CAISESGQQYF
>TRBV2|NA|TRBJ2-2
CASSFKDSTGELFF
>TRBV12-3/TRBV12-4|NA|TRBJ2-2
CASSFEGEGTGELFF
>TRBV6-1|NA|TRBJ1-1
CASTGGGRDAFF
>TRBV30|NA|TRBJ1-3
CAWTSLTFSGNTIYF
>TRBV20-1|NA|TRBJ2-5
CSATRAGLETQYF
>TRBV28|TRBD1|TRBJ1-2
CAGPPGQGDYGYTF
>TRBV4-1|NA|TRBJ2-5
CASKGGVLRQETQYF
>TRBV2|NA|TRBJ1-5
CASSVGGSGPQHF
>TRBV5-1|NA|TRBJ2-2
CASSWRDAPGTGELFF
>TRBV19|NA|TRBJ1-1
CASKVQAGREAFF
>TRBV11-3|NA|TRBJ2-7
CASSASYEQYF
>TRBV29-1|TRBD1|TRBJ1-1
CSVNVQGDTEAFF
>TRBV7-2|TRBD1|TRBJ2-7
CASSLGADRGIYEQYF
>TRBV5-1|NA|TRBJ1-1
CASSLSYLGAPGEASF
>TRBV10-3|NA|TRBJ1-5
CAISGTDQPQHF
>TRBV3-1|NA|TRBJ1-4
CASSQVGGVKKLFF
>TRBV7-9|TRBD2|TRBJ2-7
CASSPRLAGGPSLTYEQYF
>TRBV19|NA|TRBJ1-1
CASSNLFPEAFF
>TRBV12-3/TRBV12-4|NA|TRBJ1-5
CASSLYHSNQPQHF
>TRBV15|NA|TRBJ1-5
CATSRLPSNQPQHF
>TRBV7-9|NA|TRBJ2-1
CASSSTLQDISSYNEQFF
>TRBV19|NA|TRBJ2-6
CASSRDWAGANVLTF
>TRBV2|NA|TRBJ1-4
CATNGIRNEKLFF
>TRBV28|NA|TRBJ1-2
CASNREGYEGDYGYTF
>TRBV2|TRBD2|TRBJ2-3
CASSASSGGISTDTQYF
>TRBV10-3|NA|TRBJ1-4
CAISESKVTNEKLFF
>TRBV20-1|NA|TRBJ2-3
CSALAVRDTQYF
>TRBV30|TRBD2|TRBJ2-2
CAWSAPLAGGPTGELFF
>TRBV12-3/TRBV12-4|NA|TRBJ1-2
CASSFAGQPGSGYTF
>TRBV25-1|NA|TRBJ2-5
CASSETETQYF
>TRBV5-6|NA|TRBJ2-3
CASSLGGTHSDTQYF